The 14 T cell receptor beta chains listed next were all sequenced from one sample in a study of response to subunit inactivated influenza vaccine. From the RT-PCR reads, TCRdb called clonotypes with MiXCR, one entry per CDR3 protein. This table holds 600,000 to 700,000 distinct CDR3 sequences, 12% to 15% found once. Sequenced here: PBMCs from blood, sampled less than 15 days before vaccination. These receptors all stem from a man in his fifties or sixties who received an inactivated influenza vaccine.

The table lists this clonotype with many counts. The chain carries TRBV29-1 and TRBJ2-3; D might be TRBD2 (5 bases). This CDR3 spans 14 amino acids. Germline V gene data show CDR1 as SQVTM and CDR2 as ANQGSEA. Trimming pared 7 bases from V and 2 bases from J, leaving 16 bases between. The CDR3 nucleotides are TGCAGCGCGGACTCCGACACCTCCACAGATACGCAGTATTTT. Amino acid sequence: CSADSDTSTDTQYF.

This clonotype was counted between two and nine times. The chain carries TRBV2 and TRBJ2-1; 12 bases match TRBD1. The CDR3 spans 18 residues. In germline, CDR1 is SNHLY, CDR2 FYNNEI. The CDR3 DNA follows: TGTGGGCTGAGAGGGACAGGGGGCCGACAAGGGTCCTACAATGAGCAGTTCTTC. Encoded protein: CGLRGTGGRQGSYNEQFF.

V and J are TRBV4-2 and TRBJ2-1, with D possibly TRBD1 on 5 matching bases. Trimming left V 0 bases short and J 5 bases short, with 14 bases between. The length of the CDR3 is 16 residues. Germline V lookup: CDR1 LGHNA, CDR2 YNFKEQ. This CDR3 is CASSQEFRVLNNEQFF. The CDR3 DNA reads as TGTGCCAGCAGCCAAGAGTTCAGGGTACTCAACAATGAGCAGTTCTTC.

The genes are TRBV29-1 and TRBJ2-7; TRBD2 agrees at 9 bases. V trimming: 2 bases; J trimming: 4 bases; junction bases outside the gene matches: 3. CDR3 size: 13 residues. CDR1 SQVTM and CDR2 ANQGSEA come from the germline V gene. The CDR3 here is CSVELAGRYEQYF. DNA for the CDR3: TGCAGCGTTGAACTAGCGGGAAGGTACGAGCAGTACTTC.

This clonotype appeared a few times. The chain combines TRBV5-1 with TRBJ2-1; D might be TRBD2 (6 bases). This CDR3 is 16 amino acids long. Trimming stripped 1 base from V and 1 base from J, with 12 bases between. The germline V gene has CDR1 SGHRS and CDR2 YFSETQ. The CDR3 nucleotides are TGCGCCAGCAGCTTGCCTCGTAGCGGTTCCTACAATGAGCAGTTCTTC. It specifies CASSLPRSGSYNEQFF.

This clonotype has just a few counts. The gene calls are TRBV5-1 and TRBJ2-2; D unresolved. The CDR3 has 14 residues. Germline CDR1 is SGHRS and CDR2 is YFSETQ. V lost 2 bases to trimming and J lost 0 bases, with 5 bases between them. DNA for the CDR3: TGCGCCAGCAGCTTTGATCCGAACACCGGGGAGCTGTTTTTT. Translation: CASSFDPNTGELFF. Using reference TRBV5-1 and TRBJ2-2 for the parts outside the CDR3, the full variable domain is KAGVTQTPRYLIKTRGQQVTLSCSPISGHRSVSWYQQTPGQGLQFLFEYFSETQRNKGNFPGRFSGRQFSNSRSEMNVSTLELGDSALYLCASSFDPNTGELFFGEGSRLTVL.

CDR3 nucleotide sequence: TGTGCCAGCAGTTTAGCGCGACTTGAAGCTTTCTTT. It yields the protein CASSLARLEAFF. The chain combines TRBV12-3 or TRBV12-4 with TRBJ1-1, with D uncertain. The length of the CDR3 is 12 residues. Trimming took 0 bases from V and 7 from J, leaving 6 bases between them.

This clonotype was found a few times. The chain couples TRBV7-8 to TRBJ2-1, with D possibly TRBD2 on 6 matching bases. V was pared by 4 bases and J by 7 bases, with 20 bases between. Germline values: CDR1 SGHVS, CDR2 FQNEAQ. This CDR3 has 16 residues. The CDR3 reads CASSSPGNGRGNEQFF. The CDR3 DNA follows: TGTGCCAGCAGCTCCCCTGGGAACGGGAGAGGGAATGAGCAGTTCTTC.

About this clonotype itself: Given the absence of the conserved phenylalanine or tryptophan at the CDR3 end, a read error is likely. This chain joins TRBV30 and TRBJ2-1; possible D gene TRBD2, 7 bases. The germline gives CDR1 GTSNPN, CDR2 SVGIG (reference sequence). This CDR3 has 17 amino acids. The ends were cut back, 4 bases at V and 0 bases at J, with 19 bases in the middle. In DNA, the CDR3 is TGTGCCTGGACCCCGTCGGGGGGACACAACTCCTACAATGAGCAGTTCCTC. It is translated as CAWTPSGGHNSYNEQFL.

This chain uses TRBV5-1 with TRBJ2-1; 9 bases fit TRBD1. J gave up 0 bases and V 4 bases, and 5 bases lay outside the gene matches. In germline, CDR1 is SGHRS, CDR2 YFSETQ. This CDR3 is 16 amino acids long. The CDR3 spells CASSRDRASSYNEQFF. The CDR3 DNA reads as TGCGCCAGCAGCAGGGACAGGGCGAGCTCCTACAATGAGCAGTTCTTC.

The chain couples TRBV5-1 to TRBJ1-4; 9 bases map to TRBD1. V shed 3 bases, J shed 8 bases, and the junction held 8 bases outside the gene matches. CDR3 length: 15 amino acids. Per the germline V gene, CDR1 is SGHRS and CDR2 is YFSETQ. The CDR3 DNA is TGCGCCAGCAGCTGGGGGACAGGGCGGGACGAAAAACTGTTTTTT. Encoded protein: CASSWGTGRDEKLFF.

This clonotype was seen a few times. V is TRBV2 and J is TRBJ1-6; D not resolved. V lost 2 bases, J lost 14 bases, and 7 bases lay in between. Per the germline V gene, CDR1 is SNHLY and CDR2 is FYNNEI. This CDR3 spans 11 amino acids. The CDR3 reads CASSEPSALHF. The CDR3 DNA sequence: TGTGCCAGCAGTGAACCTTCGGCCCTCCACTTT.

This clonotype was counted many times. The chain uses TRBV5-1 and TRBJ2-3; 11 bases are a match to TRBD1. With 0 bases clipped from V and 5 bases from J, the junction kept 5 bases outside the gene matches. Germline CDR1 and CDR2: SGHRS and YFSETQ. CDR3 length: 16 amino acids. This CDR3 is CASSLDGTGGKDTQYF. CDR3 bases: TGCGCCAGCAGCTTGGATGGGACAGGGGGGAAAGATACGCAGTATTTT.

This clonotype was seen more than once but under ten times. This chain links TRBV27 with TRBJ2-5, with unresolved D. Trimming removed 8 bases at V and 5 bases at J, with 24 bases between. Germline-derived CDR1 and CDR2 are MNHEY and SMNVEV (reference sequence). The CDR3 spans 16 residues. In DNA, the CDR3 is TGTGCCAGCCCTTCCAAAGGACCAAAGGAACAGGAGACCCAGTACTTC. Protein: CASPSKGPKEQETQYF.